The 20 T cell receptor beta chains given below trace back to one sample, sequenced in a study of blood T cell repertoires in COVID-19. Clones were sequenced by immunoSEQ multiplex PCR, and TCRdb holds only the in-frame ones, with some missing. Of 150,000 to 200,000 clones listed, about 75% are singletons. The specimen was peripheral blood. The receptor set was obtained from a woman in her 70s with acute or convalescent COVID-19.

V and J are TRBV9 and TRBJ2-3; the match to TRBD1 covers 9 bases. Trimming cost V 3 bases and J 4 bases; bases outside gene matches: 9. CDR3 length: 16 amino acids. CDR1 and CDR2 (germline): SGDLS, YYNGEE. In DNA form, the CDR3 reads TGTGCCAGCAGCGGAAAGGACAGGGGCACTTCAGATACGCAGTATTTT. Its translation: CASSGKDRGTSDTQYF.

J is TRBJ2-1 and V is TRBV7-3; perhaps TRBD2 as D (5 bases). Trimming shortened V by 3 bases and J by 9 bases, and 18 bases separated the two germline ends. The CDR3 has 15 residues. Germline lookup yields CDR1 SGHTA and CDR2 FQGTGA. In DNA form, the CDR3 reads TGTGCCAGCAGCTTCCTCGGGGAGAGGGAAGGTGAGCAGTTCTTC. This codes for CASSFLGEREGEQFF.

The J gene is TRBJ2-2, the V gene TRBV6-5; D gene uncertain. Germline V gene sequence: CDR1 MNHEY, CDR2 SVGAGI. The germline V and J ends were trimmed by 7 bases and 3 bases, with 3 bases remaining between them. This CDR3 has 11 residues. CDR3: CASTHTGELFF. The CDR3 DNA reads TGTGCCAGCACTCACACCGGGGAGCTGTTTTTT.

This chain connects TRBV29-1 to TRBJ2-7, with 14 bases that match TRBD2. The ends lost 7 bases at V and 5 bases at J; junction bases unmatched: 1. The CDR3 extends over 12 amino acids. Per germline, CDR1 SQVTM and CDR2 ANQGSEA. The chain's CDR3 is CSGGLAGDEQYF. For the CDR3, the DNA is TGCAGCGGGGGACTAGCGGGAGACGAGCAGTACTTC.

The rearrangement links TRBV7-8 to TRBJ2-3, with a possible D match to TRBD1 (6 bases). Looked up from germline, CDR1 is SGHVS and CDR2 is FQNEAQ. Between the trimmed V and J ends, which lost 8 bases and 2 bases, there was a span of 17 bases. This CDR3 has 15 amino acids. The CDR3 DNA sequence: TGTGCCAGCCTTAAAGAAGGGGGTTTCACAGATACGCAGTATTTT. Protein sequence: CASLKEGGFTDTQYF. Using reference TRBV7-8 and TRBJ2-3 for the parts outside the CDR3, the full variable domain is GAGVSQSPRYKVAKRGQDVALRCDPISGHVSLFWYQQALGQGPEFLTYFQNEAQLDKSGLPSDRFFAERPEGSVSTLKIQRTQQEDSAVYLCASLKEGGFTDTQYFGPGTRLTVL.

This chain links TRBV7-9 with TRBJ2-7; TRBD1 is a possible D gene (6 bases). Trimming pared 1 base from V and 3 bases from J, leaving 10 bases between. The CDR3 extends over 14 amino acids. From germline, CDR1 is SEHNR and CDR2 FQNEAQ (reference sequence). CDR3 in DNA: TGTGCCAGCAGCTTAGGGACAGTAGACTACGAGCAGTACTTC. This encodes CASSLGTVDYEQYF.

The chain couples TRBV3-1 (or the pseudogene TRBV3-2) to TRBJ1-2; 11 bases are a match to TRBD1. Trimming took 3 bases from V and 4 from J; bases not matched to a gene: 7. Germline V gives CDR1 LGHDT, CDR2 YNNKEL (reference sequence). CDR3 length equals 16 residues. The CDR3 loop is CASSHGDRGGTYGYTF. The CDR3 DNA reads as TGTGCCAGCAGCCATGGGGACAGGGGGGGAACCTATGGCTACACCTTC.

This chain connects TRBV2 to TRBJ1-4; 7 positions agree with TRBD1. The CDR3 extends over 13 amino acids. Losses at the gene ends were 7 bases for V and 7 bases for J; bases not matched to a gene: 6. Per the germline V gene, CDR1 is SNHLY and CDR2 is FYNNEI. The CDR3 protein is CASIGQESEKLFF. The DNA for the CDR3 is TGTGCCAGCATTGGACAGGAGAGTGAAAAACTGTTTTTT. Full variable domain (remainder filled in from reference TRBV2 and TRBJ1-4): EPEVTQTPSHQVTQMGQEVILRCVPISNHLYFYWYRQILGQKVEFLVSFYNNEISEKSEIFDDQFSVERPDGSNFTLKIRSTKLEDSAMYFCASIGQESEKLFFGSGTQLSVL.

This clone has more than one count but fewer than ten. This sequence joins TRBV24-1 and TRBJ1-1, with D unclear. The CDR3 has 15 residues. V lost 3 bases, J lost 2 bases, and 12 bases lay in between. Germline values: CDR1 KGHDR, CDR2 SFDVKD. The CDR3 sequence: CATSDADGRNTEAFF. DNA of the CDR3: TGTGCCACCAGTGATGCGGACGGGAGAAACACTGAAGCTTTCTTT.

This chain joins TRBV6-5 and TRBJ2-7; 8 nucleotides match TRBD1. The CDR3 contains 15 residues. Germline CDR1 and CDR2: MNHEY and SVGAGI. V gave up 7 bases and J gave up 3 bases; unmatched junction bases: 11. Written as DNA, the CDR3 is TGTGCCAGCAAGAAGGAGACAGGGGTGGACTACGAGCAGTACTTC. Its protein is CASKKETGVDYEQYF.

As to this clone: Within the sample, other DNA sequences also encode this same CDR3. The chain employs TRBV5-1 and TRBJ2-3, with D possibly TRBD2 on 6 matching bases. V shed 3 bases and J shed 0 bases, with 8 bases lying between them. The CDR3 is made up of 14 amino acids. Germline loops: CDR1 SGHRS, CDR2 YFSETQ. CDR3 coding DNA: TGCGCCAGCAGCTCCGGGACTAGCACAGATACGCAGTATTTT. It encodes CASSSGTSTDTQYF.

The chain carries TRBV13 and TRBJ1-2; D might be TRBD1 (5 bases). This CDR3 spans 16 amino acids. Trimming left V 1 base short and J 5 bases short, with 17 bases between. Looked up from germline, CDR1 is PRHDT and CDR2 is FYEKMQ (reference sequence). CDR3 sequence (DNA): TGTGCCAGCAGCTTAGCTAGTTTGCAGGGAGGATATGGCTACACCTTC. Translation: CASSLASLQGGYGYTF.

The chain uses TRBV30 and TRBJ2-7; 9 nucleotides align to TRBD1. This CDR3 region has 14 residues. The V and J ends lost 5 bases and 4 bases, in that order; junction bases with no gene match: 9. From germline, CDR1 is GTSNPN and CDR2 SVGIG (reference sequence). The CDR3 coding sequence is TGTGCCTGGGCTCCCGGGACAGGGCCTTACGAGCAGTACTTC. It codes for CAWAPGTGPYEQYF.

This chain joins TRBV19 and TRBJ2-1, with D possibly matching TRBD2 (6 bases). This CDR3 comprises 14 residues. Per the germline V gene, CDR1 is LNHDA and CDR2 is SQIVND (reference sequence). Trimming took off 3 bases at V and 6 bases at J, with 12 bases between the two ends. The CDR3 DNA sequence: TGTGCCAGTAGTATTGGGACTCTGACCAATGAGCAGTTCTTC. Translating gives CASSIGTLTNEQFF.

The table lists this clone with a count of one. The rearrangement links TRBV25-1 to TRBJ2-1; 9 bases fit TRBD2. This CDR3 comprises 16 residues. After removal of 0 bases from V and 8 bases from J, the junction contained 8 bases not matched to a gene. From germline, CDR1 is MGHDK and CDR2 SYGVNS. CDR3 loop: CASSEYRASGADEQFF. In DNA, the CDR3 is TGTGCCAGCAGTGAATATAGGGCTAGCGGGGCGGATGAGCAGTTCTTC.

V is TRBV19 and J is TRBJ1-4; 8 bases align to TRBD1. V lost 1 base to trimming and J lost 4 bases; unmatched junction nucleotides: 5. Germline assignment: CDR1 LNHDA and CDR2 SQIVND (reference sequence). This CDR3 is 16 amino acids long. CDR3 bases: TGTGCCAGTAGTATAGGACAGGGGAAGATTAATGAAAAACTGTTTTTT. It yields the protein CASSIGQGKINEKLFF. Drawing the rest from reference TRBV19 and TRBJ1-4, the complete variable domain is DGGITQSPKYLFRKEGQNVTLSCEQNLNHDAMYWYRQDPGQGLRLIYYSQIVNDFQKGDIAEGYSVSREKKESFPLTVTSAQKNPTAFYLCASSIGQGKINEKLFFGSGTQLSVL.

CDR3 sequence (DNA): TGTGCCAGCAGCCCCGCCGGGAGTCGGGGCTATGGCTACACCTTC. This translates into CASSPAGSRGYGYTF. This chain links TRBV5-6 with TRBJ1-2; no definite D call. CDR3 length: 15 residues. Per germline, CDR1 SGHDT and CDR2 YYEEEE. V lost 4 bases, J lost 4 bases, and 17 bases lay in between.

This chain connects TRBV5-1 to TRBJ2-5; a possible D gene is TRBD1 (6 bases). V gave up 0 bases and J gave up 4 bases, with 10 bases separating them. The CDR3 has 14 residues. Germline CDR1 and CDR2: SGHRS and YFSETQ. The CDR3 nucleotides read TGCGCCAGCAGCTTGGACAGGGTGGGAGAGACCCAGTACTTC. This encodes CASSLDRVGETQYF.

The CDR3 coding sequence is TGTGCCAGCAGCTCCACCTCCGGGACAGGGAATAACTATGGCTACACCTTC. It translates to CASSSTSGTGNNYGYTF. The genes are TRBV5-6 and TRBJ1-2, with 9 positions matching TRBD1. The junction had 10 bases not matched to a gene; V was cut back by 3 bases and J by 1 base. The CDR3 has 17 amino acids. Germline values: CDR1 SGHDT, CDR2 YYEEEE.

The gene calls are TRBV5-1 and TRBJ2-5, with 8 bases identical to TRBD1. The germline CDR1 and CDR2 sequences are SGHRS and YFSETQ. Trimming took 0 bases from V and 5 from J; bases not matched to a gene: 9. This CDR3 contains 16 residues. CDR3 region: CASSLEGQGGGETQYF. For the CDR3, the DNA is TGCGCCAGCAGCTTGGAAGGACAGGGAGGTGGGGAGACCCAGTACTTC.